The present entry profiles one T cell receptor (beta chain) with its context. Its target is not known. This specimen belongs to a study of cytomegalovirus exposure and HLA in healthy donors. Study context: Of about 390 genotyped donors, more than 65% grouped in the Caucasian-associated ancestry cluster. Overall study results and limits: The HLA-A and HLA-B alleles of most subjects were reportedly predicted accurately from TCR beta sequences. Earlier analysis looked at TCR beta V segments, and most were productive about 90% or about 30% of the time.

The germline V gene has CDR1 KGHSH and CDR2 LQKENI. V was pared by 2 bases and J by 6 bases, with 7 bases between. The CDR3 has 13 residues. Primers included in the PCR were 60 Vbeta and 13 Jbeta primers. Profiling relied on immunoSEQ multiplex PCR, and the TCRdb table lists in-frame clones only, not all of them. Among some 200,000 clones listed, over 60% were seen once. Sequenced material: PBMCs. The chain has TRBV18 and TRBJ1-4; D might be TRBD1 (6 bases). The sequence derives from a young man in good health and CMV-seronegative. This CDR3 is CASSPGGDEKLFF. In DNA, the CDR3 is TGTGCCAGCTCACCAGGGGGCGATGAAAAACTGTTTTTT.